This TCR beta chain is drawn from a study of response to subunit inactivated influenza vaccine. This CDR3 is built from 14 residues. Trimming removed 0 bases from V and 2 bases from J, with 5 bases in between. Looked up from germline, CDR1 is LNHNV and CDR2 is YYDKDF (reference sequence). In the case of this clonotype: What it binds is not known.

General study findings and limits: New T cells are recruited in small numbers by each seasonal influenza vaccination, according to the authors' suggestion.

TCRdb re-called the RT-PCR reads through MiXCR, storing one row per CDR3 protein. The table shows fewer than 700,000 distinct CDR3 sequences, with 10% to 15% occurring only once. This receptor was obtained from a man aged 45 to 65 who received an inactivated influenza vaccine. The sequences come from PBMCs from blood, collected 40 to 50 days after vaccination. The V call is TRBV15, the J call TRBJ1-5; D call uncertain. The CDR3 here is CATSRERGNQPQHF. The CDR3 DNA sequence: TGTGCCACCAGCAGAGAAAGGGGCAATCAGCCCCAGCATTTT.